The 17 T cell receptor beta chains below come from one sample, sequenced in a study of cytomegalovirus exposure and HLA in healthy donors. Method: immunoSEQ multiplex PCR; TCRdb's copy keeps in-frame clones and lacks some. The table has 250,000 to 400,000 clones, roughly 86% seen once; the top ten hold approximately 0.96%. Material: PBMCs. These receptor sequences come from a man aged 25 to 40 in good health and CMV-seronegative.

This chain uses TRBV5-4 with TRBJ2-2; 8 nucleotides line up with TRBD1. V was pared by 4 bases and J by 6 bases, with 11 bases of the junction left unmatched. Germline V lookup: CDR1 SGHNT, CDR2 YYREEE (reference sequence). CDR3 length: 16 residues. This CDR3 reads CASSLPGQEDSGELFF. The CDR3 region has the DNA TGTGCCAGCAGCCTACCGGGACAGGAGGACTCCGGGGAGCTGTTTTTT.

This chain uses TRBV29-1 with TRBJ1-2; 7 nucleotides agree with TRBD1. Germline CDR1 SQVTM, CDR2 ANQGSEA. Trimming took 4 bases from V and 5 from J; bases not matched to a gene: 4. The CDR3 length is 12 residues. CDR3 residues: CSVGQGEYGYTF. CDR3 coding DNA: TGCAGCGTTGGGCAGGGGGAGTATGGCTACACCTTC.

The V gene is TRBV5-1, the J gene TRBJ2-2; 14 bases are shared with TRBD2. The CDR3 consists of 16 residues. J lost 5 bases, V lost 4 bases, and 4 bases had no gene match. Germline V CDR1 and CDR2: SGHRS, YFSETQ. The CDR3 region has the DNA TGCGCCAGCAGCGCCGGACTAGCGGGGGGAACCGGGGAGCTGTTTTTT. Its protein product is CASSAGLAGGTGELFF.

V gene TRBV6-1 combines with J gene TRBJ2-5; D is possibly TRBD1 (6 bases). CDR1 is MNHNS, CDR2 SASEGT, per germline. This CDR3 is 17 amino acids long. V was clipped by 5 bases and J by 7 bases, with 26 bases between them. CDR3 DNA sequence: TGTGCCAGCAGTAAAGGAACAGGGATGGGGATGAGGGGGACCCAGTACTTC. Amino acid sequence: CASSKGTGMGMRGTQYF.

This chain links TRBV5-1 with TRBJ2-7, with 9 bases matching TRBD1. The CDR3 extends over 14 amino acids. V trimming: 7 bases; J trimming: 4 bases; junction bases outside the gene matches: 9. Germline assignment: CDR1 SGHRS and CDR2 YFSETQ. The chain's CDR3 is CASAFGTGRYEQYF. Written as DNA, the CDR3 is TGCGCCAGCGCCTTCGGGACAGGGAGGTACGAGCAGTACTTC. Supplemented by reference TRBV5-1 and TRBJ2-7, the full variable domain reads KAGVTQTPRYLIKTRGQQVTLSCSPISGHRSVSWYQQTPGQGLQFLFEYFSETQRNKGNFPGRFSGRQFSNSRSEMNVSTLELGDSALYLCASAFGTGRYEQYFGPGTRLTVT.

This clone was picked up one time. This sequence joins TRBV5-8 and TRBJ1-2; D uncertain. The CDR3 has 13 residues. Germline V gene lookup returns CDR1 SGHTS and CDR2 YDEGEE. Trimming removed 4 bases from V and 8 bases from J, with 15 bases in between. CDR3 protein: CASSRRAGGGYTF. The CDR3 bases are TGTGCCAGCAGCCGGAGGGCCGGCGGAGGCTACACCTTC.

The chain carries TRBV10-1 and TRBJ2-2; 7 bases match TRBD2. V was clipped by 0 bases and J by 8 bases; unmatched bases: 0. The CDR3 has 13 amino acids. Germline lookup yields CDR1 WNHNN and CDR2 SYGVQD (reference sequence). CDR3 amino acids: CASSESGRGELFF. CDR3 bases: TGCGCCAGCAGTGAGTCCGGGAGGGGGGAGCTGTTTTTT.

The chain couples TRBV4-1 to TRBJ2-5; tentative D call: TRBD1 (7 bases). The CDR3 length is 16 residues. Looked up from germline, CDR1 is MGHRA and CDR2 is YSYEKL. The ends were cut back, 4 bases at V and 5 bases at J, with 20 bases in the middle. The CDR3 region has the DNA TGCGCCAGCAGCCCACCTCCCATGACAGGGAGGGAGACCCAGTACTTC. Translating it yields CASSPPPMTGRETQYF.

This clone was detected only once. The chain combines TRBV5-1 with TRBJ2-1; 7 positions match TRBD2. The length of the CDR3 is 17 residues. The germline CDR1 and CDR2 sequences are SGHRS and YFSETQ. V gave up 0 bases and J gave up 9 bases; unmatched junction bases: 15. The CDR3: CASSLALPVAGVGEQFF. The CDR3 DNA reads TGCGCCAGCAGCTTGGCCCTGCCGGTGGCGGGGGTCGGTGAGCAGTTCTTC.

The chain carries TRBV12-5 and TRBJ1-2; possibly TRBD1 for D (6 bases). The CDR3 totals 15 residues. Germline V CDR1 and CDR2: LGHNT, FRNRAP. The ends were cut back, 0 bases at V and 2 bases at J, with 10 bases in the middle. CDR3 sequence: CASGLVLRGNYGYTF. The CDR3 DNA reads as TGTGCTAGTGGTTTGGTACTGAGGGGGAACTATGGCTACACCTTC.

J is TRBJ1-1 and V is TRBV5-4; the D gene is possibly TRBD1 (6 bases). Trimming removed 3 bases at V and 3 bases at J, with 12 bases between. This CDR3 has 14 amino acids. Germline V gives CDR1 SGHNT, CDR2 YYREEE (reference sequence). The CDR3 region has the DNA TGTGCCAGCAGCTGGGCAGGGGTGGACACTGAAGCTTTCTTT. Encoded protein: CASSWAGVDTEAFF.

The chain has TRBV5-6 and TRBJ2-7; 9 bases fit TRBD1. Germline V gives CDR1 SGHDT, CDR2 YYEEEE. With V trimmed by 5 bases and J by 3 bases, 9 bases remained unmatched. The CDR3 sequence is 15 residues long. CDR3 loop: CASRARGTGIYEQYF. CDR3 nucleotide sequence: TGTGCCAGCAGGGCAAGGGGGACAGGGATCTACGAGCAGTACTTC.

This clone has just one count. This chain connects TRBV7-9 to TRBJ1-3, with D maybe TRBD1 (6 bases). The V gene's germline CDR1 is SEHNR and CDR2 FQNEAQ (reference sequence). The CDR3 consists of 16 residues. V gave up 4 bases and J gave up 4 bases, with 17 bases separating them. The CDR3 DNA reads TGTGCCAGCAGCTCGACAGGAGCCCTCGCCGGAAACACCATATATTTT. This encodes CASSSTGALAGNTIYF.

This clone appeared a single time. V gene TRBV2 combines with J gene TRBJ1-2, with a tentative D call TRBD1 (5 bases). V lost 8 bases, J lost 4 bases, and 14 bases lay in between. Germline V gives CDR1 SNHLY, CDR2 FYNNEI. CDR3 length equals 13 residues. The CDR3 loop reads CASLPGGTYGYTF. CDR3 in DNA: TGTGCCAGCCTCCCGGGAGGGACCTATGGCTACACCTTC.

This rearrangement joins TRBV27 to TRBJ2-5, with 8 bases identical to TRBD1. Losses at the gene ends were 4 bases for V and 5 bases for J; bases not matched to a gene: 9. Germline V gene lookup returns CDR1 MNHEY and CDR2 SMNVEV (reference sequence). This CDR3 comprises 15 residues. CDR3: CASSSQYRGTETQYF. The CDR3 coding sequence is TGTGCCAGCAGTTCCCAATACAGGGGGACGGAGACCCAGTACTTC.

The chain carries TRBV11-2 and TRBJ2-7; D is possibly TRBD2 (6 bases). The length of the CDR3 is 17 residues. Germline V gene sequence: CDR1 SGHAT, CDR2 FQNNGV. Trimming stripped 1 base from V and 4 bases from J, with 20 bases between. CDR3 amino acids: CASSLGWLSGERYEQYF. In DNA, the CDR3 is TGTGCCAGCAGCTTAGGCTGGTTGTCGGGGGAACGGTACGAGCAGTACTTC.

The chain uses TRBV30 and TRBJ2-3, with D tentatively TRBD1 (6 bases). Germline CDR1 reads GTSNPN; CDR2 reads SVGIG (reference sequence). Trimming cost V 0 bases and J 9 bases, with 13 bases left between them. CDR3 length equals 13 residues. The CDR3 protein is CAWSVQAGVTQYF. In DNA, the CDR3 is TGTGCCTGGAGTGTACAAGCAGGGGTGACGCAGTATTTT.